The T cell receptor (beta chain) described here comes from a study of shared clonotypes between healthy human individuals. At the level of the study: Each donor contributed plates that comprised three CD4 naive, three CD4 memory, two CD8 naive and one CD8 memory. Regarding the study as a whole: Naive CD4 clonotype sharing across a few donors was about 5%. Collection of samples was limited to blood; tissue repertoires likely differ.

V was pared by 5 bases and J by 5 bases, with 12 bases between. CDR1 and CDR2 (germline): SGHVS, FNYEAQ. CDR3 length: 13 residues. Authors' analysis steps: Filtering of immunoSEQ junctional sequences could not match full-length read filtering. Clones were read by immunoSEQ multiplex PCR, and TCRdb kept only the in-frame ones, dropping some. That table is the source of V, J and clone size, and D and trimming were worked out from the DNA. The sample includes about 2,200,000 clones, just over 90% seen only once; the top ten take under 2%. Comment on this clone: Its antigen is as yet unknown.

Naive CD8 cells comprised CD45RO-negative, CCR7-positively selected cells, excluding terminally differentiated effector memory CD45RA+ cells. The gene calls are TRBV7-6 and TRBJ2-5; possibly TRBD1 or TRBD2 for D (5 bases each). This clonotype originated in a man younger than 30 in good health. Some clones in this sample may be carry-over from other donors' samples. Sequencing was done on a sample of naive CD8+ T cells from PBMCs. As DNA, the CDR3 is TGTGCCAGCAGCGGGGGATTACGGGAGACCCAGTACTTC. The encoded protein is CASSGGLRETQYF.